Each of the 27 T cell receptor beta chains below was sequenced from the same sample in a study of Graves' ophthalmopathy and Graves' hyperthyroidism. Amplified material comprised TCR beta CDR3 regions derived from RNA transcripts. RT-PCR with HTBI primers came first, then second-round multiplex PCR. TCRdb analysed the multiplex PCR reads with MiXCR anew, one entry per CDR3 protein. Here the sample spans under 350,000 distinct CDR3 sequences, 15% to 20% being singletons. What was sequenced was peripheral blood. The receptors stem from an adult man with Graves' ophthalmopathy.

This clonotype was counted ten times or more. This chain links TRBV28 with TRBJ2-7; D gene unclear. V dropped 4 bases and J dropped 1 base, with 8 bases sitting between them. The CDR3 has 13 amino acids. CDR1 and CDR2 (germline): MDHEN, SYDVKM. The CDR3 loop reads CASSSQQSYEQYF. The CDR3 region has the DNA TGTGCCAGCAGTTCCCAGCAATCCTACGAGCAGTACTTC.

This clonotype was recorded a few times. The chain has TRBV6-1 and TRBJ2-7; perhaps TRBD1 as D (5 bases). Germline V gene sequence: CDR1 MNHNS, CDR2 SASEGT. With 0 bases removed from V and 2 bases from J, the gap between germline ends came to 11 bases. The CDR3 spans 15 residues. The CDR3 DNA sequence: TGTGCCAGCAGTGAAGCGATAGGGGCCGCCTACGAGCAGTACTTC. Its protein is CASSEAIGAAYEQYF.

This clonotype was detected ten times or more. J is TRBJ1-2 and V is TRBV16; the D is unclear. V lost 3 bases to trimming and J lost 4 bases, with 15 bases between them. In germline, CDR1 is KGHSY, CDR2 FQNENV. The CDR3 is made up of 15 amino acids. The CDR3 sequence is CASSQAGQLLYGYTF. The CDR3 nucleotides are TGTGCCAGCAGCCAGGCCGGGCAGCTCCTCTATGGCTACACCTTC.

This clonotype was recorded many times. This chain joins TRBV18 and TRBJ1-2; D not resolved. The V end was cut by 6 bases, the J end by 2 bases, with 13 bases between. The length of the CDR3 is 14 residues. The germline V gene encodes CDR1 KGHSH and CDR2 LQKENI. The CDR3 DNA follows: TGTGCCAGCTCCCTGAGCGGGGAGAACTATGGCTACACCTTC. Its protein is CASSLSGENYGYTF.

This clonotype was counted ten times or more. The J gene is TRBJ1-2, the V gene TRBV10-3; the match to TRBD1 covers 7 bases. Germline V CDR1 and CDR2: ENHRY, SYGVKD. Trimming removed 2 bases from V and 5 bases from J; junction bases left unmatched: 8. The CDR3 is made up of 15 amino acids. The CDR3 DNA reads TGTGCCATCAGTGAGGAGAACAGGGGCTGGTATGGCTACACCTTC. Translating gives CAISEENRGWYGYTF.

This clonotype has a count of ten or more. J is TRBJ2-7 and V is TRBV6-1; 7 bases are a match to TRBD1. Unmatched junction bases numbered 12, after V lost 7 bases and J lost 6 bases. Germline V gene sequence: CDR1 MNHNS, CDR2 SASEGT. The CDR3 length is 14 residues. The CDR3 coding sequence is TGTGCCAGCAATCAGGACAGGCTTCGTGGCGAGCAGTACTTC. This gives the protein CASNQDRLRGEQYF.

The table lists this clonotype with many counts. The V and J genes are TRBV12-3 or TRBV12-4 and TRBJ1-6; D uncertain. CDR3 length: 16 amino acids. V shed 1 base and J shed 14 bases, with 21 bases lying between them. Here the CDR3 reads CASSLVPALIISALHF. The CDR3 DNA reads as TGTGCCAGCAGTTTAGTACCAGCACTCATAATTTCGGCCCTCCACTTT.

This clonotype appeared many times. The J gene is TRBJ2-5, the V gene TRBV12-3 or TRBV12-4; the match to TRBD2 covers 7 bases. The CDR3 length is 13 residues. V shed 11 bases and J 7 bases; nucleotides not matched to a gene: 13. DNA for the CDR3: TGTGCCTCGACGCGTGAGGGGAGGGGGACCCAGTACTTC. Protein: CASTREGRGTQYF.

This clonotype was picked up a small number of times. The chain is built from TRBV2 and TRBJ2-2; D not certain. The CDR3 consists of 14 residues. Trimming left V 1 base short and J 2 bases short, with 5 bases between. Germline CDR1 SNHLY, CDR2 FYNNEI. The CDR3 coding sequence is TGTGCCAGCAGTGAAGGATATAACACCGGGGAGCTGTTTTTT. This translates into CASSEGYNTGELFF.

This clonotype has a count of ten or more. The gene calls are TRBV19 and TRBJ1-2, with 9 positions matching TRBD1. J gave up 4 bases and V 5 bases, and 8 bases lay outside the gene matches. Germline-derived CDR1 and CDR2 are LNHDA and SQIVND (reference sequence). The CDR3 consists of 15 residues. This CDR3 reads CASSPGTGFPYGYTF. CDR3 DNA: TGTGCCAGTAGTCCCGGGACAGGGTTTCCCTATGGCTACACCTTC.

At least ten counts were recorded for this clonotype. The chain is built from TRBV5-1 and TRBJ2-7; D gene ambiguous. This CDR3 is built from 14 residues. V gave up 0 bases and J gave up 3 bases, with 10 bases separating them. Per the germline V gene, CDR1 is SGHRS and CDR2 is YFSETQ. The CDR3 loop reads CASSLVVGNYEQYF. The CDR3 coding sequence is TGCGCCAGCAGCTTGGTCGTGGGGAACTACGAGCAGTACTTC.

In this sample, this clonotype turned up many times. The CDR3 DNA sequence: TGCAGCGTTGCATCAGGGGGGTCCTACGAGCAGTACTTC. Residues: CSVASGGSYEQYF. V gene TRBV29-1 combines with J gene TRBJ2-7; D is possibly TRBD1 (7 bases). This CDR3 has 13 amino acids. Germline CDR1 SQVTM, CDR2 ANQGSEA. The V and J ends lost 4 bases and 1 base respectively, with 11 bases between them.

CDR3 DNA: TGTGCCAGTACGGTTACGGGACAAGGGGGCATAGGCAGTGGCTACACCTTC. Protein sequence: CASTVTGQGGIGSGYTF. This chain uses TRBV19 with TRBJ1-2, with 7 bases identical to TRBD1. CDR3 length equals 17 residues. Germline CDR1 reads LNHDA; CDR2 reads SQIVND (reference sequence). The V segment lost 7 bases and the J segment 7 bases; nucleotides outside the gene matches: 21.

Ten or more counts support this clonotype. The chain carries TRBV5-1 and TRBJ1-3, with D uncertain. Trimming took off 3 bases at V and 3 bases at J, with 10 bases between the two ends. There are 14 residues in the CDR3. CDR1 is SGHRS, CDR2 YFSETQ, per germline. The CDR3 coding sequence is TGCGCCAGCAGCTCCTTCGAACGTGGAAACACCATATATTTT. This encodes CASSSFERGNTIYF.

This clonotype was counted many times. The chain employs TRBV18 and TRBJ2-5, with 7 bases aligning to TRBD1. Germline CDR1 and CDR2: KGHSH and LQKENI. V gave up 2 bases and J gave up 2 bases; unmatched junction bases: 5. This CDR3 has 15 amino acids. The DNA for the CDR3 is TGTGCCAGCTCACCAAACCCGGGACAGCAAGAGACCCAGTACTTC. It encodes CASSPNPGQQETQYF.

This clonotype has ten or more counts. This chain uses TRBV2 with TRBJ2-2; D remains ambiguous. The V and J ends lost 1 base and 7 bases respectively, with 10 bases between them. The germline CDR1 and CDR2 sequences are SNHLY and FYNNEI. The CDR3 is 14 amino acids. The CDR3 reads CASSEEVLVGELFF. The CDR3 bases are TGTGCCAGCAGTGAAGAAGTGTTGGTCGGGGAGCTGTTTTTT.

This clonotype was detected many times. J is TRBJ2-7 and V is TRBV27; D might be TRBD1 (6 bases). This CDR3 has 14 amino acids. V lost 8 bases and J lost 2, with 16 bases in between. Germline V lookup: CDR1 MNHEY, CDR2 SMNVEV (reference sequence). CDR3 sequence (DNA): TGTGCCAGCCCCGTTGCCGAGGGGGCCTACGAGCAGTACTTC. Translation: CASPVAEGAYEQYF.

This clonotype was counted at least ten times. The chain combines TRBV2 with TRBJ1-1; maybe TRBD1 (5 bases). The CDR3 is 13 residues long. Germline lookup yields CDR1 SNHLY and CDR2 FYNNEI. The V gene lost 4 bases and the J gene lost 4 bases, with 10 bases spanning the gap. The DNA for the CDR3 is TGTGCCAGCAGTGGACAGATGGGCACTGAAGCTTTCTTT. Protein product: CASSGQMGTEAFF.

This clonotype was seen ten or more times. V usage is TRBV7-2 and J usage is TRBJ2-6, with D tentatively TRBD1 or TRBD2 (5 bases each). The CDR3 covers 17 residues. V was clipped by 0 bases and J by 0 bases, with 9 bases between them. Germline lookup yields CDR1 SGHTA and CDR2 FQGNSA. CDR3 amino acids: CASSLAGTASGANVLTF. The CDR3 nucleotides read TGTGCCAGCAGCTTAGCGGGGACGGCCTCTGGGGCCAACGTCCTGACTTTC.

The sample holds many counts of this clonotype. The J gene is TRBJ2-5, the V gene TRBV29-1, with D perhaps TRBD2 (5 bases). V lost 3 bases, J lost 5 bases, and 22 bases lay in between. The germline CDR1 and CDR2 sequences are SQVTM and ANQGSEA. This CDR3 has 16 residues. CDR3 coding DNA: TGCAGCGTTGAGGATCCTGATATTCTGAGGAGGGAGACCCAGTACTTC. It codes for CSVEDPDILRRETQYF.

This clonotype has at least ten counts. V and J are TRBV20-1 and TRBJ1-2; no clear D gene. CDR3 length: 13 amino acids. Germline V gives CDR1 DFQATT, CDR2 SNEGSKA (reference sequence). V was trimmed by 3 bases and J by 2 bases, leaving 10 bases between them. CDR3 DNA sequence: TGCAGTGCTAGGGGTTCGTTCAACTATGGCTACACCTTC. Translation gives CSARGSFNYGYTF.

This clonotype occurred many times. The V and J genes are TRBV5-1 and TRBJ2-6; D is undetermined. The CDR3 is made up of 16 amino acids. From germline, CDR1 is SGHRS and CDR2 YFSETQ. V lost 4 bases and J lost 0, with 11 bases in between. CDR3 in DNA: TGCGCCAGCAGCCCAATAACCTCCTCTGGGGCCAACGTCCTGACTTTC. The encoded protein is CASSPITSSGANVLTF.

This clonotype was picked up many times. This chain joins TRBV6-1 and TRBJ1-1; D possibly corresponds to TRBD1 (6 bases). CDR1 MNHNS and CDR2 SASEGT come from the germline V gene. Trimming cost V 6 bases and J 12 bases, with 20 bases left between them. This CDR3 has 13 residues. CDR3 amino acids: CASSELGGRQSFF. The CDR3 bases are TGTGCCAGCAGCGAACTGGGGGGGCGGCAATCTTTCTTT.

The count of this clonotype is one. The rearrangement joins TRBV7-2 to TRBJ2-5; D ambiguous. The CDR3 has 12 residues. Trimming left V 6 bases short and J 5 bases short, with 10 bases between. Germline V gives CDR1 SGHTA, CDR2 FQGNSA. The CDR3 protein is CASSFTLETQYF. DNA for the CDR3: TGTGCCAGCAGTTTTACGTTGGAGACCCAGTACTTC.

The chain recombines TRBV29-1 with TRBJ2-2; D could derive from TRBD1 or TRBD2 (5 bases each). Trimming stripped 6 bases from V and 3 bases from J, with 14 bases between. The CDR3 extends over 14 amino acids. Germline V CDR1 and CDR2: SQVTM, ANQGSEA. Written as DNA, the CDR3 is TGCAGCGTACTAGGGGTCATAGACACCGGGGAGCTGTTTTTT. Its protein product is CSVLGVIDTGELFF.

In this sample, this clonotype turned up many times. The genes are TRBV28 and TRBJ2-5, with D unresolved. V lost 2 bases, J lost 2 bases, and 6 bases lay in between. This CDR3 comprises 13 residues. The germline V gene has CDR1 MDHEN and CDR2 SYDVKM. In DNA, the CDR3 is TGTGCCAGCAGTTTAGCGGTACAAGAGACCCAGTACTTC. Translating gives CASSLAVQETQYF.

This clonotype was counted ten times or more. The V call is TRBV12-3 or TRBV12-4, the J call TRBJ2-5; no clear D gene. The CDR3 loop spans 11 amino acids. Trimming stripped 8 bases from V and 6 bases from J, with 10 bases between. CDR3 in DNA: TGTGCCAGCTCAGCGCAGAAGACCCAGTACTTC. Its protein is CASSAQKTQYF.